This entry concerns a single T cell receptor beta chain. The antigen is undetermined. Combining a sample-barcoded 5' primer with a J-beta primer mix, a second PCR ran for about 6 to 11 cycles. Via MiXCR, TCRdb re-called the 5' RACE reads, giving one row per CDR3 protein. The data hold 800,000 to 950,000 distinct CDR3 sequences, with roughly 35% observed a single time. These data belong to a study of blood T cells in healthy people across ages. Points from the study as a whole: More naive CD4+ cells and higher diversity were found in long-lived than in aged donors. TCR beta diversity tracked closely with naive T cell percentage.

This CDR3 comprises 15 residues. With V trimmed by 2 bases and J by 10 bases, 9 bases remained unmatched. Germline assignment: CDR1 SGDLS and CDR2 YYNGEE. The chain joins TRBV9 to TRBJ2-1; TRBD2 agrees at 10 bases. The receptor was derived from a man between 18 and 29 years old in good health. Source material: blood. The CDR3 reads CASSVERGGAYEQFF. As DNA, the CDR3 is TGTGCCAGCAGCGTCGAGCGGGGGGGAGCTTACGAGCAGTTCTTC.